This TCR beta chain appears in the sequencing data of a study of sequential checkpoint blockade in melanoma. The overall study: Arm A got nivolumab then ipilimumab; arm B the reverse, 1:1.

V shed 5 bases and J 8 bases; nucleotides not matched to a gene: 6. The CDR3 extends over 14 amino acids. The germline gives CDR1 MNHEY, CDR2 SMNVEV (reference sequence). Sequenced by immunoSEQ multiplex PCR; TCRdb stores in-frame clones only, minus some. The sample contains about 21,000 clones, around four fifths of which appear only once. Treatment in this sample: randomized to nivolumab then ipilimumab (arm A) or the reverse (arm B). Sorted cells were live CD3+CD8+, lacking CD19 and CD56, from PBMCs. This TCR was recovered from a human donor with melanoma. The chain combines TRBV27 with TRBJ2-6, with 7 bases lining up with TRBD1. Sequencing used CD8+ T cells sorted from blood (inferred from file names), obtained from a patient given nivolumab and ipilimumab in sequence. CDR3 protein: CASSPTGYSNVLTF. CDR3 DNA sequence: TGTGCCAGCAGTCCGACAGGGTATTCCAACGTCCTGACTTTC.